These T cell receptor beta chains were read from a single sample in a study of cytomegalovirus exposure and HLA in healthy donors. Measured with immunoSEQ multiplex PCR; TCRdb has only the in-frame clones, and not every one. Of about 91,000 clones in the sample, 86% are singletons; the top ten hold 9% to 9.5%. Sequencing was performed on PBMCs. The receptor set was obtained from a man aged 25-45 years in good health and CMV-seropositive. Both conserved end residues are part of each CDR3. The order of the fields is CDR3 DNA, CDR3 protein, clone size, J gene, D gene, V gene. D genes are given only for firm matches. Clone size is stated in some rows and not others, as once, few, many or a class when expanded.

DNA: TGTGCCAGCAGCTTCGGGACAGGGTGGCTGTTTTTT; CDR3: CASSFGTGWLFF; size: -; J: TRBJ1-4; D: TRBD1; V: TRBV7-9
DNA: TGTGCCAGTTTAGGACAGGCCTACGAGCAGTACTTC; CDR3: CASLGQAYEQYF; size: -; J: TRBJ2-7; D: TRBD1; V: TRBV2
DNA: TGCGCCAGCAGCTCATTCCCTTCTTCGGCTAGCGGGATACAAGAGACCCAGTACTTC; CDR3: CASSSFPSSASGIQETQYF; size: -; J: TRBJ2-5; D: TRBD2; V: TRBV5-1
DNA: TGTGCCAGCAGTCCTCGTAGCGGGACGACCTACGAGCAGTACTTC; CDR3: CASSPRSGTTYEQYF; size: -; J: TRBJ2-7; D: TRBD2; V: TRBV6-4
DNA: TGTGCCAGCAGCAGTACGGGGACCGGGGAGCTGTTTTTT; CDR3: CASSSTGTGELFF; size: -; J: TRBJ2-2; D: -; V: TRBV7-3
DNA: TGTGCCAGCAGTAGAGGACAGGGGGCCTCACCCCTCCACTTT; CDR3: CASSRGQGASPLHF; size: -; J: TRBJ1-6; D: TRBD1; V: TRBV6-5
DNA: TGTGCCAGCAGCTCAGGATCCCCACGACGGGAGACCCAGTACTTC; CDR3: CASSSGSPRRETQYF; size: once; J: TRBJ2-5; D: -; V: TRBV11-1
DNA: TGTGCCAGCAGTGAAATGGGGGCGGCTGGAAACACCATATATTTT; CDR3: CASSEMGAAGNTIYF; size: -; J: TRBJ1-3; D: -; V: TRBV25-1
DNA: TGTGCCAGCAGCTTTAAGCGGGAGGGCTCTCAGTATTTT; CDR3: CASSFKREGSQYF; size: -; J: TRBJ2-3; D: TRBD2; V: TRBV7-6
DNA: TGCGCCAGCAGCCAAGATCCACTAGCGGGAGTCGGCGAGCAGTACTTC; CDR3: CASSQDPLAGVGEQYF; size: once; J: TRBJ2-7; D: TRBD2; V: TRBV4-1
DNA: TGTGCCAGCACCTTTACTAGGGATGGGGAGCAGTTCTTC; CDR3: CASTFTRDGEQFF; size: -; J: TRBJ2-1; D: -; V: TRBV27
DNA: TGTGCCATCAGTGAGGATGGGACAGGGGAAGGCTACACCTTC; CDR3: CAISEDGTGEGYTF; size: -; J: TRBJ1-2; D: TRBD1; V: TRBV10-3
DNA: TGCGCCAGCAGTAGCGCTGAGGGGGACAGCTGGACTGAAGCTTTCTTT; CDR3: CASSSAEGDSWTEAFF; size: medium-sized; J: TRBJ1-1; D: TRBD1; V: TRBV10-2
DNA: TGTGCCAGCACCCCCTCGAGTCCAAATCAGCCCCAGCATTTT; CDR3: CASTPSSPNQPQHF; size: few; J: TRBJ1-5; D: -; V: TRBV6-1
DNA: TGTGCCAGCAGTGGAGTTATAGATACGCAGTATTTT; CDR3: CASSGVIDTQYF; size: -; J: TRBJ2-3; D: -; V: TRBV28
DNA: TGCGCCAGCAGCCAAGATCGGCTAGCGGGAGCGTACGAGCAGTACTTC; CDR3: CASSQDRLAGAYEQYF; size: -; J: TRBJ2-7; D: TRBD2; V: TRBV4-1
DNA: TGTGCCAGCAGTGGACAGGGAGGCCGCTATGGCTACACCTTC; CDR3: CASSGQGGRYGYTF; size: -; J: TRBJ1-2; D: TRBD1; V: TRBV2
DNA: TGTGCCACCAGCAGAGACAGCAGGGGCTGGACTGAAGCTTTCTTT; CDR3: CATSRDSRGWTEAFF; size: -; J: TRBJ1-1; D: -; V: TRBV15
DNA: TGTGCCAGCAGTGACTCTAGCTCCGGGGAGCTGTTTTTT; CDR3: CASSDSSSGELFF; size: -; J: TRBJ2-2; D: -; V: TRBV6-4
DNA: TGTGCTAGCAGCCCGCCAACTAGCGGGAGACCCTACGAGCAGTACTTC; CDR3: CASSPPTSGRPYEQYF; size: once; J: TRBJ2-7; D: TRBD2; V: TRBV7-7
DNA: TGCGCCAGCAGCCGGACTAGCGGGAGTGTCTATGAGCAGTTCTTC; CDR3: CASSRTSGSVYEQFF; size: -; J: TRBJ2-1; D: TRBD2; V: TRBV5-1
DNA: TGTGCCAGCTCACCACGGTTGGACAGGGGGCTGGCTTTCTTT; CDR3: CASSPRLDRGLAFF; size: -; J: TRBJ1-1; D: TRBD1; V: TRBV18
DNA: TGTGCCAGCAGTTTGGACAGGGGTCGCAATCAGCCCCAGCATTTT; CDR3: CASSLDRGRNQPQHF; size: few; J: TRBJ1-5; D: TRBD1; V: TRBV2
DNA: TGTGCCAGCAGCAACTTAGACAGGGAATTTCACGACGAGCAGTACTTC; CDR3: CASSNLDREFHDEQYF; size: -; J: TRBJ2-7; D: TRBD1; V: TRBV27
DNA: TGCAGCGTTTGGGACAGGGTGGGGACCCAGTACTTC; CDR3: CSVWDRVGTQYF; size: -; J: TRBJ2-5; D: TRBD1; V: TRBV29-1
DNA: TGTGCCAGCAGCGTAAGTCCAGCGGGAACGGGGACAGATACGCAGTATTTT; CDR3: CASSVSPAGTGTDTQYF; size: -; J: TRBJ2-3; D: TRBD2; V: TRBV9
DNA: TGTGCCTGGTCTCCCGGGTCCCATAACTATGGCTACACCTTC; CDR3: CAWSPGSHNYGYTF; size: -; J: TRBJ1-2; D: -; V: TRBV30
DNA: TGTGCCAGCAGGGGCACAGGGGCTAATTCACCCCTCCACTTT; CDR3: CASRGTGANSPLHF; size: -; J: TRBJ1-6; D: TRBD1; V: TRBV2
DNA: TGTGCCAGCAGCTTGGAACAGGGATATAGCGAGCAGTACTTC; CDR3: CASSLEQGYSEQYF; size: few; J: TRBJ2-7; D: -; V: TRBV5-6
DNA: TGTGCCAGCAGCTTAAACTCGGGCACTGAAGCTTTCTTT; CDR3: CASSLNSGTEAFF; size: -; J: TRBJ1-1; D: -; V: TRBV7-9
DNA: TGTGCCAGCAGCTTACGTCCGGGACTAGTGTCCGGAACAGATACGCAGTATTTT; CDR3: CASSLRPGLVSGTDTQYF; size: -; J: TRBJ2-3; D: TRBD2; V: TRBV11-2